This TCR beta chain emerged from a study of T-cell memory formation after mild COVID-19. The CDR3 consists of 13 residues. The trim removed 3 bases at V and 7 bases at J, leaving 3 bases unmatched. Each CDR3 protein is one row after TCRdb ran MiXCR on the 5' RACE reads. The sample has roughly 100,000 distinct CDR3 sequences; over 12% are singletons. Whole-study findings and limits: Day 15 to 85 contracting clones showed balanced CD4/CD8; day 15 to 37 expanders favored CD4+.

In the case of this clonotype: Its antigen is as yet unknown.

The receptor's source is a man in his late teens or twenties who had mild COVID-19 (a few samples of this study predate the infection). Cell type and time point are not known. This chain links TRBV12-3 or TRBV12-4 with TRBJ2-1, with 7 positions matching TRBD2. The sequencing input was PBMCs or a T cell subset sorted from them (not recorded which). CDR3 amino acids: CASSLTSKNEQFF. DNA for the CDR3: TGTGCCAGCAGTTTGACTAGCAAGAATGAGCAGTTCTTC.